This TCR beta chain was documented in a study of blood T cell repertoires in COVID-19 (dated by TCRdb to 2020 to 2021). With respect to the entire study: Samples covering the acute and convalescent phases of COVID-19 were provided by collaborators in the United States, Italy and Spain. The material from the prospective study consisted of cDNA or gDNA derived from T cells, B-cell-depleted T cells, or PBMCs. Deeply sampled blood TCRbeta repertoires from subjects exposed to, actively infected with, or recovered from COVID-19 were included in the dataset. The repertoires were made available in a free public database intended to serve as a resource for research on the immune response to SARS-CoV-2. Samples were obtained from the ongoing ImmuneRACE study (first 160 participants) and from 1,254 subjects provided by 6 global collaborators. Sample metadata almost always included a de-identified subject ID, COVID-19 status, age in years and sex. HLA class I and class II types, where available, came from metadata supplied by the sample provider rather than from assay-based typing. The full study reports these points: How much clinical and demographic metadata was included differed by source and by participant, and the metadata was provided uncurated.

V is trimmed back by 3 bases and J by 9 bases, and the junction contains 13 bases that no gene match accounts for. The germline V gene gives CDR1 as MDHEN and CDR2 as SYDVKM. The CDR3 starts with the cysteine, ends with the phenylalanine, and has 16 residues. The read is trimmed to its CDR3 DNA, 48 bases read in frame from base 1. TCRbeta CDR3 regions were amplified from genomic DNA using the immunoSEQ Assay, a bias-controlled multiplex PCR. On the authors' methods: Nucleated cell counts per sample were estimated from amplification of reference gene primers within the assay. To quantify the absolute abundance of each unique TCRbeta CDR3 rearrangement, sequence reads were collapsed and filtered. For each sample, productive Simpson clonality was calculated as the square root of Simpson's diversity index over productive rearrangements. TCRdb holds this immuneACCESS table with in-frame rearrangements only. Some clones are missing; in checked studies, unresolved V genes explain under half, and the rest has no known cause. V and J calls and clone size come straight from that table; D and trimming were deduced from the DNA. Present in this sample are roughly 250,000 clones, around 83% of which were seen just once. Together, the top ten hold approximately 9.4% of the sample.

Each collaborating institution followed its own protocols to collect whole blood in K2EDTA tubes. For TCRbeta analysis, collaborators shipped samples in one of three forms: frozen whole blood, isolated PBMCs, or DNA extracted from either of those sample types. Details on this clone: Its antigen specificity is not known. Nothing much larger sits one base from this clone, and base qualities are not available.

This TCR derives from a woman older than 75 with acute or convalescent COVID-19. The sequencing sample was made of peripheral blood. The receptor chain draws on TRBV28 and TRBJ2-1; 8 bases in between match TRBD1. The CDR3 protein is CASSFVGAGGRSEQFF. The DNA sequence reads TGTGCCAGCAGTTTTGTAGGGGCAGGGGGCCGGAGTGAGCAGTTCTTC.